These 8 T cell receptor beta chains originate from one sample sequenced in a study of T cell responses to AZD1222 COVID-19 vaccine. Produced via immunoSEQ multiplex PCR; TCRdb's table is partial and in-frame only. In the table there are 150,000 to 200,000 clones, about 89% of which are singletons. The sequencing here drew on peripheral blood, taken 28 days after the second AZD1222 dose. These receptors came from an adult who received the AZD1222 COVID-19 vaccine.

Regarding this clone: Within the sample, other DNA sequences also encode this same CDR3. This chain uses TRBV9 with TRBJ2-5; the match to TRBD2 covers 9 bases. Germline-derived CDR1 and CDR2 are SGDLS and YYNGEE. The trim removed 2 bases at V and 4 bases at J, leaving 6 bases unmatched. CDR3 length: 15 amino acids. The CDR3 sequence is CASSVGGGAAETQYF. The CDR3 bases are TGTGCCAGCAGCGTTGGCGGGGGGGCCGCAGAGACCCAGTACTTC.

V is TRBV3-1 (or the pseudogene TRBV3-2) and J is TRBJ1-1; no definite D call. Germline CDR1 LGHDT, CDR2 YNNKEL (reference sequence). The CDR3 contains 12 residues. The V and J ends lost 3 bases and 5 bases respectively, with 7 bases between them. The CDR3 coding sequence is TGTGCCAGCAGCCAGGTACGAACTGAAGCTTTCTTT. Translated, it gives CASSQVRTEAFF.

The chain employs TRBV5-1 and TRBJ1-1; D might be TRBD1 (5 bases). CDR3 length equals 14 residues. The V gene lost 2 bases and the J gene lost 1 base, with 9 bases spanning the gap. CDR1 and CDR2 from the germline V gene are SGHRS and YFSETQ. CDR3 in amino acids: CASSLEGRNTEAFF. In DNA, the CDR3 is TGCGCCAGCAGCTTAGAGGGGCGGAACACTGAAGCTTTCTTT.

This sequence joins TRBV5-1 and TRBJ2-7; D is perhaps TRBD1 (5 bases). V was pared by 0 bases and J by 7 bases, with 11 bases between. Per the germline V gene, CDR1 is SGHRS and CDR2 is YFSETQ. The length of the CDR3 is 13 residues. CDR3 sequence: CASSLGQGWEQYF. In DNA, the CDR3 is TGCGCCAGCAGCTTGGGTCAGGGTTGGGAGCAGTACTTC. Full variable domain (missing parts from reference TRBV5-1 and TRBJ2-7): KAGVTQTPRYLIKTRGQQVTLSCSPISGHRSVSWYQQTPGQGLQFLFEYFSETQRNKGNFPGRFSGRQFSNSRSEMNVSTLELGDSALYLCASSLGQGWEQYFGPGTRLTVT.

This clone has a handful of counts. The J gene is TRBJ1-2, the V gene TRBV3-1 (or the pseudogene TRBV3-2), with unresolved D. The CDR3 loop spans 14 amino acids. V was cut by 4 bases and J by 2 bases, with 11 bases left in between. CDR1 and CDR2 (germline): LGHDT, YNNKEL (reference sequence). CDR3 bases: TGTGCCAGCAGCCCTGACGTTGGAAACTATGGCTACACCTTC. It specifies CASSPDVGNYGYTF.

This chain uses TRBV16 with TRBJ1-3; no reliable D call. Looked up from germline, CDR1 is KGHSY and CDR2 is FQNENV. This CDR3 comprises 17 residues. V shed 3 bases and J shed 0 bases, with 15 bases lying between them. The CDR3 region is CASSHKHGMFSGNTIYF. The CDR3 bases are TGTGCCAGCAGCCATAAACACGGGATGTTCTCTGGAAACACCATATATTTT. Full variable domain (missing parts from reference TRBV16 and TRBJ1-3): GEEVAQTPKHLVRGEGQKAKLYCAPIKGHSYVFWYQQVLKNEFKFLISFQNENVFDETGMPKERFSAKCLPNSPCSLEIQATKLEDSAVYFCASSHKHGMFSGNTIYFGEGSWLTVV.

This rearrangement joins TRBV29-1 to TRBJ2-7, with 9 bases aligning to TRBD1. Germline V lookup: CDR1 SQVTM, CDR2 ANQGSEA. This CDR3 has 13 amino acids. The V and J ends lost 7 bases and 3 bases, in that order; junction bases with no gene match: 7. CDR3 sequence (DNA): TGCAGCGCTGGGGGGGGACAGGGCTACGAGCAGTACTTC. It is translated as CSAGGGQGYEQYF.

The rearrangement links TRBV11-2 to TRBJ2-7; tentative D call: TRBD1 (6 bases). CDR3 length equals 14 residues. The germline V and J ends were trimmed by 5 bases and 7 bases, with 18 bases remaining between them. Germline V lookup: CDR1 SGHAT, CDR2 FQNNGV. The CDR3 is CASSPGQWGREQYF. CDR3 nucleotides: TGTGCCAGCAGCCCCGGACAGTGGGGTCGGGAGCAGTACTTC. The full variable domain, its missing parts supplied by reference TRBV11-2 and TRBJ2-7, is EAGVAQSPRYKIIEKRQSVAFWCNPISGHATLYWYQQILGQGPKLLIQFQNNGVVDDSQLPKDRFSAERLKGVDSTLKIQPAKLEDSAVYLCASSPGQWGREQYFGPGTRLTVT.